This T cell receptor (beta chain) originates from a study of brain T cells in children with intractable seizures. The length of the CDR3 is 16 residues. The junction had 16 bases not matched to a gene; V was cut back by 4 bases and J by 8 bases. CDR1 is LGHDT and CDR2 is YNNKEL in the germline V gene (reference sequence). Time point indicated: blood from clinic visit 5 months post-surgery; TSC patient then seizure free. Surgery cases with the highest brain T cell transcript signatures were chosen for sequencing. Only in-frame clones appear in the TCRdb table, and some are missing; sequencing was by immunoSEQ multiplex PCR. The top ten clones hold roughly 5.7% of a sample with about 320,000 clones, about 93% of them seen once.

Sequencing used peripheral blood, obtained roughly 5 months after surgery. This chain connects TRBV3-1 (or the pseudogene TRBV3-2) to TRBJ2-7, with 8 bases matching TRBD2. This TCR came from a boy under two years old with tuberous sclerosis and intractable seizures. In DNA form, the CDR3 reads TGTGCCAGCAGCCCCCCCGGGAAGAAGCGGGAGTCACAGCAGTACTTC. Encoded protein: CASSPPGKKRESQQYF.